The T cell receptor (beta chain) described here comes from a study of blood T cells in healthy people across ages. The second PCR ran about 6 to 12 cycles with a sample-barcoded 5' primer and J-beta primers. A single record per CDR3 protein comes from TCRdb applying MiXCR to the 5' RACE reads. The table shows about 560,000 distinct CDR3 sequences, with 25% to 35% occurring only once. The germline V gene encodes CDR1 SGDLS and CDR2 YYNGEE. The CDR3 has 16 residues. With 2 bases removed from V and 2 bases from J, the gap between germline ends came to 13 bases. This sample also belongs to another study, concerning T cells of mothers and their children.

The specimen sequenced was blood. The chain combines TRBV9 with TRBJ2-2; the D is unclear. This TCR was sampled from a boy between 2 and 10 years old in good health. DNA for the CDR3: TGTGCCAGCAGCGTGGGCCGCACCGCTAACACCGGGGAGCTGTTTTTT. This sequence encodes CASSVGRTANTGELFF.